This T cell receptor beta chain was captured in a study of technical replicates of blood from a few donors. Losses at the gene ends were 4 bases for V and 4 bases for J; bases not matched to a gene: 4. From germline, CDR1 is SEHNR and CDR2 FQNEAQ (reference sequence). The CDR3 covers 14 residues. Profiled with immunoSEQ multiplex PCR; TCRdb holds only in-frame clones, not every one. The table includes over 55,000 clones, 70% to 90% detected once. The clonotype comes from a human donor in good health. Some clones in this sample may be carry-over from other donors' samples. Sequencing was performed on PBMCs. V and J are TRBV7-9 and TRBJ1-2; 9 bases map to TRBD1. The CDR3 is CASSSGQGPYGYTF. As DNA, the CDR3 is TGTGCCAGCAGCTCAGGACAGGGGCCCTATGGCTACACCTTC.